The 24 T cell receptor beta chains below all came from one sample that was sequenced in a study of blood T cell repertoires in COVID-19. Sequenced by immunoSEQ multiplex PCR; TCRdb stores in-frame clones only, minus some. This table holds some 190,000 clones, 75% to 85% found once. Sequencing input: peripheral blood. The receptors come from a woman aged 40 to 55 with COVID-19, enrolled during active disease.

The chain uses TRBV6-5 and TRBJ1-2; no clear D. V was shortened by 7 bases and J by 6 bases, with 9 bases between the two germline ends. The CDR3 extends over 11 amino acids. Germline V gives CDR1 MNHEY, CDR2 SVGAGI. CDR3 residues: CASTELNGYTF. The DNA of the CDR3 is TGTGCCAGCACCGAGTTGAATGGCTACACCTTC.

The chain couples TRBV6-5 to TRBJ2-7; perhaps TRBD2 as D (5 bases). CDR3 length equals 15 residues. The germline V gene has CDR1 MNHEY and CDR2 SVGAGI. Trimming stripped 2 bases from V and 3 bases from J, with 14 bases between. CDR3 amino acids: CASSYPGRGGYEQYF. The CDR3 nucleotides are TGTGCCAGCAGTTACCCCGGACGAGGAGGCTACGAGCAGTACTTC.

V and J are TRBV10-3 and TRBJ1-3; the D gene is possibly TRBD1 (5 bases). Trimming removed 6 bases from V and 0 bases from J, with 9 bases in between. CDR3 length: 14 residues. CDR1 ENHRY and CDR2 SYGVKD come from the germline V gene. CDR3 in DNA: TGTGCCATCAGACAGGACCTCTCTGGAAACACCATATATTTT. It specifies CAIRQDLSGNTIYF.

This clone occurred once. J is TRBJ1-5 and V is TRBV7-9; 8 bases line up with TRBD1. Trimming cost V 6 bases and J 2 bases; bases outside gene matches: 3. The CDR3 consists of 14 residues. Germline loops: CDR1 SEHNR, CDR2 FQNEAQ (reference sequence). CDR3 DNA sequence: TGTGCCAGCAGTCCGGGACAGGGCAATCAGCCCCAGCATTTT. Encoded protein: CASSPGQGNQPQHF.

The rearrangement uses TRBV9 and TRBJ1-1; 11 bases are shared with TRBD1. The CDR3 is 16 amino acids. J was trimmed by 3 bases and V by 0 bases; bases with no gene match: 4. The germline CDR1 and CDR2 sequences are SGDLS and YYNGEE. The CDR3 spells CASSVGGTGGDTEAFF. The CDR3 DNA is TGTGCCAGCAGCGTAGGTGGGACAGGGGGGGACACTGAAGCTTTCTTT.

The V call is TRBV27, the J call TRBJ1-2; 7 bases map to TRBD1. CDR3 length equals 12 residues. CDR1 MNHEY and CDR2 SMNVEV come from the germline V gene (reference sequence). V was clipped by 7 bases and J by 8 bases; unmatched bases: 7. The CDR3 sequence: CASKQGIGGYTF. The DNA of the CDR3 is TGTGCCAGCAAACAGGGGATTGGGGGCTACACCTTC.

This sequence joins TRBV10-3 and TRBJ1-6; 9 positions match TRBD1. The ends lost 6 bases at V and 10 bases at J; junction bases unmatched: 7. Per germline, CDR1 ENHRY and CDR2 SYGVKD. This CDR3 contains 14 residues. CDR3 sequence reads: CAISKTGGESPLHF. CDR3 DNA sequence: TGTGCCATCAGCAAAACAGGGGGCGAATCACCCCTCCACTTT.

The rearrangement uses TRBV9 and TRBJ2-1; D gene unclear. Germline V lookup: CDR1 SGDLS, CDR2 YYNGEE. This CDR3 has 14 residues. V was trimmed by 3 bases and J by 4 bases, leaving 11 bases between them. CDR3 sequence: CASSGADYYNEQFF. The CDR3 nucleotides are TGTGCCAGCAGCGGGGCCGATTATTACAATGAGCAGTTCTTC.

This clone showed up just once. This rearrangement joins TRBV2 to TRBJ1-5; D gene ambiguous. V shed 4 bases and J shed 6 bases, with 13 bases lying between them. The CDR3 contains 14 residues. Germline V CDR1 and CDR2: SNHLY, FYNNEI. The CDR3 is CASSGRGSGQPQHF. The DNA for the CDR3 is TGTGCCAGCAGTGGTCGAGGCTCTGGTCAGCCCCAGCATTTT.

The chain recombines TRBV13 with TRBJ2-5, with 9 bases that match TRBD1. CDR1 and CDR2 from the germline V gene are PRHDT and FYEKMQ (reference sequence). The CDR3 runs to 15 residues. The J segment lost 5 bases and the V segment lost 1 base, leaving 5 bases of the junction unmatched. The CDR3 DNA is TGTGCCAGCAGCTTAGAGGGACAGGGCGGTGAGACCCAGTACTTC. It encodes CASSLEGQGGETQYF.

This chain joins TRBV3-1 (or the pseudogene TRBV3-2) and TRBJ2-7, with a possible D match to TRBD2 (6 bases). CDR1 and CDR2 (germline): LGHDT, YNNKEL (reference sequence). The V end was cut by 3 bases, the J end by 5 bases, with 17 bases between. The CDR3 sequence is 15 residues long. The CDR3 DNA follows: TGTGCCAGCAGCCAGGGAAGGTCAGGGACTCACGAGCAGTACGTC. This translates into CASSQGRSGTHEQYV.

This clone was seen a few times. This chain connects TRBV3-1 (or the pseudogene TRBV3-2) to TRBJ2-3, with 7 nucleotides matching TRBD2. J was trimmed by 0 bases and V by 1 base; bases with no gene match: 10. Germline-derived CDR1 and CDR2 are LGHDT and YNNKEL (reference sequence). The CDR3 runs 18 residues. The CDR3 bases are TGTGCCAGCAGCCAAGGGACTAGGTTCTCGATAAGCACAGATACGCAGTATTTT. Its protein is CASSQGTRFSISTDTQYF.

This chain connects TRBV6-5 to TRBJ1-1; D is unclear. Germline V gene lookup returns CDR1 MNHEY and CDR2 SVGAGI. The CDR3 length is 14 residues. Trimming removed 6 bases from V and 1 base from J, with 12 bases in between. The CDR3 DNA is TGTGCCAGCAGCGCTACAGCATCGAACACTGAAGCTTTCTTT. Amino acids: CASSATASNTEAFF.

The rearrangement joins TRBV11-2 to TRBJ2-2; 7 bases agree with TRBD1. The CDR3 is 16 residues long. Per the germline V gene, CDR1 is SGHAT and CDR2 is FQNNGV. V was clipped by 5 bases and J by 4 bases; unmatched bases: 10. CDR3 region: CASSPFTTGRTGELFF. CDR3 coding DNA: TGTGCCAGCAGCCCCTTCACGACAGGGCGCACCGGGGAGCTGTTTTTT.

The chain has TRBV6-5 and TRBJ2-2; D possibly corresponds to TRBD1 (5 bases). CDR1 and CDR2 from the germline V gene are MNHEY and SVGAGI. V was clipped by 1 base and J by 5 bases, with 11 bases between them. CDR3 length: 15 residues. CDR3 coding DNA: TGTGCCAGCAGTTACTTCAGGGTTTCTACCGGGGAGCTGTTTTTT. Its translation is CASSYFRVSTGELFF.

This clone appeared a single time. CDR3 coding DNA: TGTGCCAGCAGCCTCAACAGGGGTCATAATGAAAAACTGTTTTTT. Translated: CASSLNRGHNEKLFF. The rearrangement uses TRBV11-2 and TRBJ1-4; 7 nucleotides line up with TRBD1. This CDR3 spans 15 amino acids. With 5 bases clipped from V and 4 bases from J, the junction kept 7 bases outside the gene matches. Germline CDR1 reads SGHAT; CDR2 reads FQNNGV.

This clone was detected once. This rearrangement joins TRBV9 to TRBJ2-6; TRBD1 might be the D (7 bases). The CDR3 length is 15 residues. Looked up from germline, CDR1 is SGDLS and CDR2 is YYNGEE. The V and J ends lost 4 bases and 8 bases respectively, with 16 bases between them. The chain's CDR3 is CASSPLQGGPNVLTF. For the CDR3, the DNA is TGTGCCAGCAGCCCGCTTCAGGGGGGACCCAACGTCCTGACTTTC.

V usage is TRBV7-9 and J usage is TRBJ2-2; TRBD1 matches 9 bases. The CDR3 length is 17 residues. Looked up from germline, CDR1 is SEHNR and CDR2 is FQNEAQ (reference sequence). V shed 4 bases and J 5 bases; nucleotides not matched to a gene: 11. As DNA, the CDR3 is TGTGCCAGCAGCTCTTTCTCGGGACAGGGCCGTACCGGGGAGCTGTTTTTT. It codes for CASSSFSGQGRTGELFF.

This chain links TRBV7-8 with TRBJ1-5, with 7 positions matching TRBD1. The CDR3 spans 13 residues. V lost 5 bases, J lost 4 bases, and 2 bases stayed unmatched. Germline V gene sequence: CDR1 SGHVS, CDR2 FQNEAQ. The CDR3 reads CASSQGGNQPQHF. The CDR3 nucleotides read TGTGCCAGCAGCCAGGGGGGGAATCAGCCCCAGCATTTT.

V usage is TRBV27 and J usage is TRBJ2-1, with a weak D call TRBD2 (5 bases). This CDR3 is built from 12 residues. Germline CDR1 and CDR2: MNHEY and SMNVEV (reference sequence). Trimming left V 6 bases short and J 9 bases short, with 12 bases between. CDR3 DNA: TGTGCCAGCAGGATGAGGGCGGGTGAGCAGTTCTTC. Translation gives CASRMRAGEQFF.

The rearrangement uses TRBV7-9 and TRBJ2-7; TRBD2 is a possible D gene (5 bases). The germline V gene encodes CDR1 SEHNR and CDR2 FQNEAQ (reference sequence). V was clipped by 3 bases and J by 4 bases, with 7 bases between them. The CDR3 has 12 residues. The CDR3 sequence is CASSLRAYEQYF. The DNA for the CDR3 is TGTGCCAGCAGCTTGCGGGCTTACGAGCAGTACTTC.

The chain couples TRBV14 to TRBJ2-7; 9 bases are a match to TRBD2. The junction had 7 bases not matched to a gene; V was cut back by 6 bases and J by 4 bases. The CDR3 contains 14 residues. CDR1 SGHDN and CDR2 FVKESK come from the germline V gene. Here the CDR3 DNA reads TGTGCCAGCAGACGTAGCGGGAGTAAGTACGAGCAGTACTTC. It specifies CASRRSGSKYEQYF.

CDR3 region: CASRITGYNEQFF. The DNA for the CDR3 is TGCGCCAGCAGGATCACAGGCTACAATGAGCAGTTCTTC. The rearrangement links TRBV5-1 to TRBJ2-1; possibly TRBD1 for D (5 bases). Trimming removed 5 bases from V and 3 bases from J, with 9 bases in between. The CDR3 sequence is 13 residues long. CDR1 SGHRS and CDR2 YFSETQ come from the germline V gene.

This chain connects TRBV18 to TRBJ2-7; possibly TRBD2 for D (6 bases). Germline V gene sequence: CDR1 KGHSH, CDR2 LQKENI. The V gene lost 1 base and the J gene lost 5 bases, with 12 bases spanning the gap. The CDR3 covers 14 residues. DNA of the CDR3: TGTGCCAGCTCACCACGGAGCGCGGGGAACGAGCAGTACTTC. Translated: CASSPRSAGNEQYF.